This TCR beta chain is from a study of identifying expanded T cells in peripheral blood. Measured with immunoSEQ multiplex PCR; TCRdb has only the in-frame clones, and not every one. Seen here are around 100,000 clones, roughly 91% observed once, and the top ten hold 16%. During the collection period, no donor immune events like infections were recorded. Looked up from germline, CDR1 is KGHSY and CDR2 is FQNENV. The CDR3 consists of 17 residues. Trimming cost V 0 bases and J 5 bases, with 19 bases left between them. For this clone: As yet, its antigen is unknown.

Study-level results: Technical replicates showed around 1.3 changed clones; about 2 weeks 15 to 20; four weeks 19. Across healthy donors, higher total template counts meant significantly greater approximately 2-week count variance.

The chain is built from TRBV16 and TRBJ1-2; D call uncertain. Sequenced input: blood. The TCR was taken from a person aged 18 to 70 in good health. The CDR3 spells CASSQSMSGLASYGYTF. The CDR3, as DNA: TGTGCCAGCAGCCAATCGATGAGCGGGTTGGCGAGTTATGGCTACACCTTC.